This T cell receptor beta chain was observed in a study of cytomegalovirus exposure and HLA in healthy donors. General study results and limits: Presence/absence results assume similar sequencing depth per donor, which may not hold.

The V and J ends lost 8 bases and 0 bases respectively, with 8 bases between them. Germline values: CDR1 MNHEY, CDR2 SVGAGI. CDR3 length: 13 residues. A word on this clone: As yet, its antigen is unknown.

PCR amplification relied on 60 Vbeta primers (plus 13 Jbeta primers). Some clones are missing from TCRdb's copy, which holds only in-frame ones; the method was immunoSEQ multiplex PCR. Of 45,000 to 70,000 clones detected, around four fifths appear once; the ten largest clones hold about 1.4%. The source of this sequence is a man aged 25 to 40 in good health and CMV-seronegative. The chain carries TRBV6-5 and TRBJ2-1; D is possibly TRBD1 (5 bases). Source material: PBMCs. CDR3 loop: CASLDSSYNEQFF. Here the CDR3 DNA reads TGTGCCAGCCTAGACAGCTCCTACAATGAGCAGTTCTTC.